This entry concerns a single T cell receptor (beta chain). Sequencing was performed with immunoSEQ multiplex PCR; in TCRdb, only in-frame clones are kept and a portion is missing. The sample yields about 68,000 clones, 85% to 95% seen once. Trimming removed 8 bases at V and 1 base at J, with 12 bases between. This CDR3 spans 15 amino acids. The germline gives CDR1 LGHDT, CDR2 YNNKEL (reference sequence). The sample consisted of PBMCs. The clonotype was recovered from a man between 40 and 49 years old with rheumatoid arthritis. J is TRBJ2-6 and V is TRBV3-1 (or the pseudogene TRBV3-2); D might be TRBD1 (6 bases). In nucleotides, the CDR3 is TGTGCCAGCGGCCTAACAGGGTCTGGGGCCAACGTCCTGACTTTC. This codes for CASGLTGSGANVLTF.